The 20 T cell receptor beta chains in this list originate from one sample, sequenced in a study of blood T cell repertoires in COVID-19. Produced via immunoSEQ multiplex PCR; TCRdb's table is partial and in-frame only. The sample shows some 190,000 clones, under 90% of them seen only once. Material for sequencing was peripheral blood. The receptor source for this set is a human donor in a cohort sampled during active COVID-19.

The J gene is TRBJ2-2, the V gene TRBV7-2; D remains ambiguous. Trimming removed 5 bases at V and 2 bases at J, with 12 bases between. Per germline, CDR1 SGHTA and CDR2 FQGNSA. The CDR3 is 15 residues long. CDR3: CASSPRGGNTGELFF. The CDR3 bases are TGTGCCAGCAGCCCTCGCGGCGGAAACACCGGGGAGCTGTTTTTT.

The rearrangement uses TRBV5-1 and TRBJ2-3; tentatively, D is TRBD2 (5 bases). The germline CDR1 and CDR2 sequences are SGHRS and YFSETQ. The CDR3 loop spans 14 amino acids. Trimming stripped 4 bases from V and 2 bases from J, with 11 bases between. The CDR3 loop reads CASSPGDSTDTQYF. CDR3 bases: TGCGCCAGCAGCCCCGGGGATTCCACAGATACGCAGTATTTT. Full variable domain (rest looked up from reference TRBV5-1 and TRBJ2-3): KAGVTQTPRYLIKTRGQQVTLSCSPISGHRSVSWYQQTPGQGLQFLFEYFSETQRNKGNFPGRFSGRQFSNSRSEMNVSTLELGDSALYLCASSPGDSTDTQYFGPGTRLTVL.

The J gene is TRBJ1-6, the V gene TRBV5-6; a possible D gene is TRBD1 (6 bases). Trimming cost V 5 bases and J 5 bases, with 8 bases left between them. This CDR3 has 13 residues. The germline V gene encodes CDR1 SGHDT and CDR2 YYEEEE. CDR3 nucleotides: TGTGCCAGCAGTTACAGGGATAATTCACCCCTCCACTTT. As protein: CASSYRDNSPLHF.

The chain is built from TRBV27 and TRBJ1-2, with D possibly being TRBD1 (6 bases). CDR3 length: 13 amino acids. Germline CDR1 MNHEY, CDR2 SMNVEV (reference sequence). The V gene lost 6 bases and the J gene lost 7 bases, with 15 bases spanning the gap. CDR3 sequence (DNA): TGTGCCAGCAGCCCTAGGACAGCTTTTGGCTACACCTTC. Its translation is CASSPRTAFGYTF.

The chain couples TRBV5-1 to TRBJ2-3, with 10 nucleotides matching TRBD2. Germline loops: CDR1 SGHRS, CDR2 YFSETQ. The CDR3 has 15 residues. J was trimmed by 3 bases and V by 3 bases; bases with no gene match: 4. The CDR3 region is CASSSGLAETDTQYF. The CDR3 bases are TGCGCCAGCAGCTCCGGACTAGCGGAAACAGATACGCAGTATTTT.

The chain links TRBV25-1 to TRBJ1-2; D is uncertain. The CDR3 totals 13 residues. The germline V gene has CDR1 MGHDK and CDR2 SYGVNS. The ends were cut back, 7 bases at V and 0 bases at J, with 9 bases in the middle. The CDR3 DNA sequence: TGTGCCAGCAAGGGAGCAGCTAACTATGGCTACACCTTC. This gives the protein CASKGAANYGYTF.

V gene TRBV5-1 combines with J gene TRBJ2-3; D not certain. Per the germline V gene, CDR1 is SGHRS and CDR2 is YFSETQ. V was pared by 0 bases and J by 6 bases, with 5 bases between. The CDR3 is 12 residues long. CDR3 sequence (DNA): TGCGCCAGCAGCTTGGATCTTGATACGCAGTATTTT. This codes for CASSLDLDTQYF.

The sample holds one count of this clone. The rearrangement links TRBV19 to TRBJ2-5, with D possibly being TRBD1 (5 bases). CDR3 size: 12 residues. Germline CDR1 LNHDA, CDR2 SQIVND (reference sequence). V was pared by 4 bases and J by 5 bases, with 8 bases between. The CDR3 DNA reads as TGTGCCAGTAGTACAGGGCAGGAGACCCAGTACTTC. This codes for CASSTGQETQYF.

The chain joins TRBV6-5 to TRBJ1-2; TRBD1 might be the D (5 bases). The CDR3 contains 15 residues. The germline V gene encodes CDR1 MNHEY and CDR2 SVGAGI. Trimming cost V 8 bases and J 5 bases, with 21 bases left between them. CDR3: CASEREGYQLYGYTF. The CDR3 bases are TGTGCCAGCGAAAGGGAGGGGTACCAGCTATATGGCTACACCTTC.

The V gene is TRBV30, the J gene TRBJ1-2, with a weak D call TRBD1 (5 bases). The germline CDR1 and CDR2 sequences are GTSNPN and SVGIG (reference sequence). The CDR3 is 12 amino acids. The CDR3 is CAGVEGVYGYTF. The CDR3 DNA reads TGTGCGGGGGTGGAGGGAGTCTATGGCTACACCTTC. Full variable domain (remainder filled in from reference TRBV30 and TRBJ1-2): SQTIHQWPATLVQPVGSPLSLECTVEGTSNPNLYWYRQAAGRGLQLLFYSVGIGQISSEVPQNLSASRPQDRQFILSSKKLLLSDSGFYLCAGVEGVYGYTFGSGTRLTVV.

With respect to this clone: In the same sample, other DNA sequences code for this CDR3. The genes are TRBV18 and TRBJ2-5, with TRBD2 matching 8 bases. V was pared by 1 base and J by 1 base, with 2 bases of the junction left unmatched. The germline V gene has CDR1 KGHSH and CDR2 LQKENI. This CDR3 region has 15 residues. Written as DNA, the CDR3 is TGTGCCAGCTCACCACGGACTAGCTCCCAAGAGACCCAGTACTTC. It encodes CASSPRTSSQETQYF.

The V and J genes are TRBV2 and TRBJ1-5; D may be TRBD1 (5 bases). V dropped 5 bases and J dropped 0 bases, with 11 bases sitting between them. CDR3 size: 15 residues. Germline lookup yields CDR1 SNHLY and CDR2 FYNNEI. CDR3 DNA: TGTGCCAGCAGTAGGGGCCTTTCTAGCAATCAGCCCCAGCATTTT. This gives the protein CASSRGLSSNQPQHF.

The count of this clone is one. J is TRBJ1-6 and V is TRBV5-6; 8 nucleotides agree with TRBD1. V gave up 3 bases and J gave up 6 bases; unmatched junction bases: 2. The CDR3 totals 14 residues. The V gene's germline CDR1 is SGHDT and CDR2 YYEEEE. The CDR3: CASSWDRFNSPLHF. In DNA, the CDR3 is TGTGCCAGCAGCTGGGACAGGTTTAATTCACCCCTCCACTTT.

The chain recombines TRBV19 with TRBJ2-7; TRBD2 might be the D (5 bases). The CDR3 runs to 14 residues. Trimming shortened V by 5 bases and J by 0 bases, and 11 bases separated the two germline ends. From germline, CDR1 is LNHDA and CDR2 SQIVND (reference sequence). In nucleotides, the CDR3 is TGTGCCAGTAGTCCGCTTGGGAGCTCCTACGAGCAGTACTTC. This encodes CASSPLGSSYEQYF.

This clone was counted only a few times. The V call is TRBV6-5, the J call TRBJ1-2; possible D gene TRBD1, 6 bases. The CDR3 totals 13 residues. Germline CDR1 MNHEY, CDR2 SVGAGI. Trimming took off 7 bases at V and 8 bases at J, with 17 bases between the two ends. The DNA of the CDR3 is TGTGCCAGCATTGGGGGGGGGCTTGGAGGCTACACCTTC. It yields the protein CASIGGGLGGYTF.

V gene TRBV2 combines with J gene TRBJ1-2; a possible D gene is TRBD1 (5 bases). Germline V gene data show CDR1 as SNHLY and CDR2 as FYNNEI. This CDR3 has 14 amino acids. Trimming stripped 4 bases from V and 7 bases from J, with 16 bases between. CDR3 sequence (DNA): TGTGCCAGCAGTGGCCGTGGCCAGGGATCTGGCTACACCTTC. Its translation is CASSGRGQGSGYTF.

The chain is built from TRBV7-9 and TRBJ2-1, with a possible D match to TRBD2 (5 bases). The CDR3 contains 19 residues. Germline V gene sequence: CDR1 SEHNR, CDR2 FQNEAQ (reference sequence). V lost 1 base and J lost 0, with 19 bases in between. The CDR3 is CASSLGLYGGSSSYNEQFF. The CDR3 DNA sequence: TGTGCCAGCAGCTTAGGGCTATACGGCGGGTCGAGCTCCTACAATGAGCAGTTCTTC.

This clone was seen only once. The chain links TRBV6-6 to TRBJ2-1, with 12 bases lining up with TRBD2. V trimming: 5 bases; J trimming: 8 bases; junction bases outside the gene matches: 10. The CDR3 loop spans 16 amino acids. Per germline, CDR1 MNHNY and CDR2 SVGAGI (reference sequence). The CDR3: CASSRTLAGGPHEQFF. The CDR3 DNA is TGTGCCAGCAGTCGCACCCTAGCGGGGGGGCCTCATGAGCAGTTCTTC.

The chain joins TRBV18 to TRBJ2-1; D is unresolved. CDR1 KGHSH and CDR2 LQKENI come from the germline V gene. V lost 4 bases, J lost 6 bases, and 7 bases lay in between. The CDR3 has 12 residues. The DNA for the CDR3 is TGTGCCAGCTCACGACCCGTCAATGAGCAGTTCTTC. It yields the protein CASSRPVNEQFF.

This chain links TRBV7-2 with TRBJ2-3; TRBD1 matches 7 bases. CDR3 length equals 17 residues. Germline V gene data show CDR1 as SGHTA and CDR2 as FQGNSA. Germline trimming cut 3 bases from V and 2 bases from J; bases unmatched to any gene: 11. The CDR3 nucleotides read TGTGCCAGCAGCTTCCAACCGGGACAGTTGCTCACAGATACGCAGTATTTT. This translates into CASSFQPGQLLTDTQYF.